Below are 20 T cell receptor beta chains sequenced from a single sample in a study of blood T cells in healthy people across ages. The use of a sample-barcoded 5' primer and a J-beta primer mix characterized a second PCR of about 7 to 12 cycles. TCRdb processed the 5' RACE reads anew with MiXCR; each CDR3 protein has one entry. Among 650,000 to 1,000,000 distinct CDR3 sequences listed, 36% were seen once. The specimen sequenced was blood. Source of these receptors: a man aged 18 to 30 in good health.

A few counts support this clonotype. The rearrangement links TRBV5-1 to TRBJ2-1, with D possibly being TRBD1 or TRBD2 (7 bases each). The ends were cut back, 4 bases at V and 2 bases at J, with 16 bases in the middle. CDR1 and CDR2 from the germline V gene are SGHRS and YFSETQ. This CDR3 region has 16 residues. CDR3 nucleotides: TGCGCCAGCAGCCTTCAGGGGGGGGAGACCTACAATGAGCAGTTCTTC. This gives the protein CASSLQGGETYNEQFF.

V gene TRBV29-1 combines with J gene TRBJ2-2, with D possibly TRBD2 on 7 matching bases. This CDR3 comprises 18 residues. Germline V gives CDR1 SQVTM, CDR2 ANQGSEA. V was cut by 2 bases and J by 5 bases, with 24 bases left in between. CDR3: CSVELGGLGLAATGELFF. CDR3 DNA: TGCAGCGTTGAACTGGGGGGGCTCGGTCTAGCGGCAACCGGGGAGCTGTTTTTT.

This clonotype was counted a few times. The V call is TRBV4-2, the J call TRBJ1-1, with D perhaps TRBD1 (5 bases). Germline CDR1 LGHNA, CDR2 YNFKEQ. The CDR3 totals 13 residues. Trimming left V 6 bases short and J 0 bases short, with 8 bases between. CDR3 residues: CASRQVLNTEAFF. DNA of the CDR3: TGTGCCAGCAGACAGGTTCTGAACACTGAAGCTTTCTTT.

The chain combines TRBV5-1 with TRBJ2-5, with 9 bases aligning to TRBD2. Trimming at V came to 4 bases and at J to 11 bases, leaving 12 bases not matched to a gene. Germline V CDR1 and CDR2: SGHRS, YFSETQ. This CDR3 is built from 14 residues. In nucleotides, the CDR3 is TGCGCCAGCAGCAGCGGGGGGCCCTACAATGAGCAGTACTTC. This translates into CASSSGGPYNEQYF.

In regard to this clonotype: Given a much more abundant clone one base away, this may be a read error. This chain connects TRBV12-3 or TRBV12-4 to TRBJ2-3; a possible D gene is TRBD2 (6 bases). This CDR3 contains 15 residues. With 6 bases removed from V and 3 bases from J, the gap between germline ends came to 16 bases. CDR3 in amino acids: CASRALATTTDTQYF. In DNA, the CDR3 is TGTGCCAGCAGGGCCCTAGCGACCACAACAGATACGCAGTATTTT.

This clonotype was observed at least ten times. V is TRBV5-5 and J is TRBJ1-4; 11 nucleotides agree with TRBD1. Per the germline V gene, CDR1 is SGHKS and CDR2 is YYEKEE (reference sequence). CDR3 length: 14 residues. With 3 bases clipped from V and 8 bases from J, the junction kept 3 bases outside the gene matches. Written as DNA, the CDR3 is TGTGCCAGCAGCTGGACAGGGGGCGACGAAAAACTGTTTTTT. Protein: CASSWTGGDEKLFF.

The sample holds many counts of this clonotype. The J gene is TRBJ1-1, the V gene TRBV29-1, with 7 bases fitting TRBD1. The CDR3 extends over 13 amino acids. Germline loops: CDR1 SQVTM, CDR2 ANQGSEA. The J segment lost 5 bases and the V segment lost 7 bases, leaving 10 bases of the junction unmatched. This CDR3 reads CSGRGGAWTEAFF. The CDR3 bases are TGCAGCGGTCGAGGGGGCGCGTGGACTGAAGCTTTCTTT.

The rearrangement links TRBV9 to TRBJ1-2; the D gene is possibly TRBD1 (5 bases). CDR1 SGDLS and CDR2 YYNGEE come from the germline V gene. The CDR3 is 17 amino acids. Between the trimmed V and J ends, which lost 0 bases and 2 bases, there was a span of 17 bases. The CDR3 here is CASSVDPPGEYNYGYTF. In nucleotides, the CDR3 is TGTGCCAGCAGCGTAGACCCCCCGGGGGAGTACAACTATGGCTACACCTTC.

The V and J genes are TRBV12-3 or TRBV12-4 and TRBJ2-7, with 8 bases lining up with TRBD1. V trimming: 3 bases; J trimming: 2 bases; junction bases outside the gene matches: 9. The CDR3 is 16 amino acids. CDR3 sequence reads: CASSLEGTGDTYEQYF. DNA for the CDR3: TGTGCCAGCAGTTTGGAAGGGACAGGCGATACCTACGAGCAGTACTTC.

This clonotype appeared a few times. This rearrangement joins TRBV30 to TRBJ2-7; possible D gene TRBD2, 6 bases. Germline V gene lookup returns CDR1 GTSNPN and CDR2 SVGIG (reference sequence). This CDR3 contains 14 residues. Trimming left V 1 base short and J 4 bases short, with 14 bases between. In DNA, the CDR3 is TGTGCCTGGAGTGCGGGGGAAGAGTGGTACGAGCAGTACTTC. It yields the protein CAWSAGEEWYEQYF.

This chain joins TRBV7-2 and TRBJ2-3; D may be TRBD1 (5 bases). Trimming removed 2 bases from V and 1 base from J, with 10 bases in between. The CDR3 runs 15 residues. The germline CDR1 and CDR2 sequences are SGHTA and FQGNSA. Here the CDR3 reads CASSLNLQGTDTQYF. CDR3 bases: TGTGCCAGCAGCTTAAACCTACAGGGCACAGATACGCAGTATTTT.

Many counts were recorded for this clonotype. The gene calls are TRBV12-3 or TRBV12-4 and TRBJ2-5; D unresolved. The CDR3 runs 13 residues. Trimming took off 2 bases at V and 3 bases at J, with 7 bases between the two ends. CDR3 sequence (DNA): TGTGCCAGCAGTTTACGTCAAAAAGAGACCCAGTACTTC. Residues: CASSLRQKETQYF.

This clonotype was seen a handful of times. This chain uses TRBV9 with TRBJ2-5; 7 bases align to TRBD1. This CDR3 region has 14 residues. J gave up 3 bases and V 2 bases, and 4 bases lay outside the gene matches. Germline values: CDR1 SGDLS, CDR2 YYNGEE. CDR3 in amino acids: CASSVGTDKETQYF. The CDR3 nucleotides read TGTGCCAGCAGCGTTGGGACAGATAAAGAGACCCAGTACTTC.

V and J are TRBV6-1 and TRBJ2-3; D remains unclear. The germline V and J ends were trimmed by 2 bases and 12 bases, with 9 bases remaining between them. Germline lookup yields CDR1 MNHNS and CDR2 SASEGT. The CDR3 contains 11 residues. CDR3 loop: CASSENAPQYF. CDR3 sequence (DNA): TGTGCCAGCAGTGAAAACGCGCCCCAGTATTTT.

V usage is TRBV27 and J usage is TRBJ2-1; D ambiguous. This CDR3 is 15 amino acids long. Trimming took 5 bases from V and 0 from J, leaving 11 bases between them. Germline V gives CDR1 MNHEY, CDR2 SMNVEV (reference sequence). CDR3 bases: TGTGCCAGCAGTATACGGTTTACCTCCTACAATGAGCAGTTCTTC. The encoded protein is CASSIRFTSYNEQFF.

There are a few counts of this clonotype. This chain links TRBV7-3 with TRBJ2-5; 9 nucleotides align to TRBD1. The better agreement between TRBJ2-7 and the DNA end casts doubt on the J call. The V gene's germline CDR1 is SGHTA and CDR2 FQGTGA. This CDR3 has 16 amino acids. CDR3 sequence (DNA): TGTGCCAGCAGCTCAGACCAACAGGGGGCTACCTACGAGCAGTACTTC. This codes for CASSSDQQGATYEQYF.

The chain carries TRBV12-3 or TRBV12-4 and TRBJ1-1, with unresolved D. Deletions cut 5 bases from V and 0 bases from J, with 19 bases between. The CDR3 extends over 17 amino acids. In nucleotides, the CDR3 is TGTGCCAGCAGTCAGTCCACGACGCGCGGCATGAACACTGAAGCTTTCTTT. Amino acids: CASSQSTTRGMNTEAFF.

V is TRBV12-3 or TRBV12-4 and J is TRBJ2-1; the match to TRBD1 covers 7 bases. This CDR3 has 15 residues. V was clipped by 11 bases and J by 6 bases; unmatched bases: 16. DNA of the CDR3: TGTGCCGCCCTCCCCGGGACAGAACCCATCAATGAGCAGTTCTTC. Translating gives CAALPGTEPINEQFF.

About this clonotype itself: One junction end does not reproduce the germline sequence, and a read error may be involved. The chain combines TRBV4-3 with TRBJ2-1; D gene ambiguous. CDR3 length: 12 amino acids. The germline V gene encodes CDR1 LGHNA and CDR2 YSLEER. The CDR3: CASIQGFGEQFF. CDR3 nucleotide sequence: TGCGCCAGCATCCAAGGATTCGGTGAGCAGTTCTTC.

The chain is built from TRBV10-3 and TRBJ1-2, with a tentative D call TRBD1 (6 bases). The CDR3 is 16 residues long. V shed 8 bases and J shed 4 bases, with 23 bases lying between them. The V gene's germline CDR1 is ENHRY and CDR2 SYGVKD. CDR3 sequence reads: CAISRGLGAHRYGYTF. In DNA form, the CDR3 reads TGTGCCATCTCCCGCGGGCTGGGGGCGCACCGCTATGGCTACACCTTC.